This entry lists 3 T cell receptor beta chains sequenced from one sample in a study of OX40 agonist ivuxolimab in advanced cancers. Data came from immunoSEQ multiplex PCR; TCRdb stores just in-frame clones and leaves some out. The repertoire holds some 97,000 clones, with 90% as singletons. The specimen was CD4+ or CD8+ T cells sorted from blood, collected in a trial of the OX40 agonist ivuxolimab. Every receptor here comes from an adult with an advanced solid tumor such as melanoma, head and neck, liver or kidney cancer.

The V and J genes are TRBV2 and TRBJ2-7, with TRBD2 as a possible D gene (6 bases). V lost 5 bases and J 3 bases, leaving 17 bases between the germline ends. The length of the CDR3 is 15 residues. CDR1 and CDR2 from the germline V gene are SNHLY and FYNNEI. This CDR3 is CASSRRGTRGYEQYF. The DNA of the CDR3 is TGTGCCAGCAGTCGGCGGGGAACGAGGGGCTACGAGCAGTACTTC.

V is TRBV7-2 and J is TRBJ2-3, with D possibly matching TRBD2 (5 bases). CDR3 length equals 14 residues. Germline CDR1 SGHTA, CDR2 FQGNSA. Trimming took off 0 bases at V and 4 bases at J, with 8 bases between the two ends. This chain's CDR3 is CASSLAGASDTQYF. In DNA, the CDR3 is TGTGCCAGCAGCTTAGCGGGAGCCTCAGATACGCAGTATTTT.

The chain is built from TRBV7-9 and TRBJ2-3; 9 bases agree with TRBD2. Germline trimming cut 0 bases from V and 1 base from J; bases unmatched to any gene: 11. Germline lookup yields CDR1 SEHNR and CDR2 FQNEAQ (reference sequence). The CDR3 covers 19 residues. The CDR3 nucleotides are TGTGCCAGCAGCTTAGCGAAGTGGAGCGGGGGGTACCGCACAGATACGCAGTATTTT. It translates to CASSLAKWSGGYRTDTQYF.